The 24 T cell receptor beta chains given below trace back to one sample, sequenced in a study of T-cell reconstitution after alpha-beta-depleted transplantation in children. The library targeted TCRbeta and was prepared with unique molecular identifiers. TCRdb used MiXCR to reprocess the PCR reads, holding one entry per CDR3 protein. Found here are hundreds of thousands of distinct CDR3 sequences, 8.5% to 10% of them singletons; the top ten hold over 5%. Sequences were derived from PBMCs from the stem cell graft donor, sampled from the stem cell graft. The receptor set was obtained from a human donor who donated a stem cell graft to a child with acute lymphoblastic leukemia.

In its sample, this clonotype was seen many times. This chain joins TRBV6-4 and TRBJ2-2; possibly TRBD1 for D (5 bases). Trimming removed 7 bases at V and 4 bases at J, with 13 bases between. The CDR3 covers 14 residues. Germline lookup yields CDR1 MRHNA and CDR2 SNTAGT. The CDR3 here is CASKDTWSTGELFF. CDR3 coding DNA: TGTGCCAGCAAGGACACCTGGTCCACCGGGGAGCTGTTTTTT.

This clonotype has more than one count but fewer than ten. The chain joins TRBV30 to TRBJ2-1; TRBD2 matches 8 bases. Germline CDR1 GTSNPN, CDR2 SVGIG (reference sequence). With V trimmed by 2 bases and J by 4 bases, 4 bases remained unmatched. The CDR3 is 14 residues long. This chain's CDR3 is CAWSRRGVYNEQFF. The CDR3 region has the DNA TGTGCCTGGAGTAGGCGGGGGGTTTACAATGAGCAGTTCTTC.

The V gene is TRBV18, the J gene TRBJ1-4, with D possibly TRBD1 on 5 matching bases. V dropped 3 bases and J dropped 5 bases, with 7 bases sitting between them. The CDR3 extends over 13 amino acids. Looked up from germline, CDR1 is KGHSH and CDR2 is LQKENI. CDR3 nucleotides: TGTGCCAGCTCACCGGGGGTGAATGAAAAACTGTTTTTT. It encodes CASSPGVNEKLFF.

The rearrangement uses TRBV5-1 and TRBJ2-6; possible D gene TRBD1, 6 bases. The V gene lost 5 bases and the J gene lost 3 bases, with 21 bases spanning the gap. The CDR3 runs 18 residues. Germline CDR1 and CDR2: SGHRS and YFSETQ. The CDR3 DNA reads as TGCGCCAGCAGGTTTCTCCAGGGGATCGGAGGTGGGGCCAACGTCCTGACTTTC. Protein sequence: CASRFLQGIGGGANVLTF. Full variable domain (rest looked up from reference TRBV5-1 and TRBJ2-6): KAGVTQTPRYLIKTRGQQVTLSCSPISGHRSVSWYQQTPGQGLQFLFEYFSETQRNKGNFPGRFSGRQFSNSRSEMNVSTLELGDSALYLCASRFLQGIGGGANVLTFGAGSRLTVL.

DNA of the CDR3: TGCGCCAGCAGCGCGGGCAGGGGGCGCGTTTACGAGCAGTACTTC. Its protein product is CASSAGRGRVYEQYF. The chain combines TRBV5-1 with TRBJ2-7; 8 nucleotides line up with TRBD1. Germline V gene lookup returns CDR1 SGHRS and CDR2 YFSETQ. This CDR3 comprises 15 residues. The ends lost 4 bases at V and 4 bases at J; junction bases unmatched: 10.

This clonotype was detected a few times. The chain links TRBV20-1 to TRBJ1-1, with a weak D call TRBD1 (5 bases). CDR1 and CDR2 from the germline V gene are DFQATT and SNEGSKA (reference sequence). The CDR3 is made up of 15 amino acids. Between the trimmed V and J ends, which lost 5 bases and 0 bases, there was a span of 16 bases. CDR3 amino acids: CSAGTYPGVNTEAFF. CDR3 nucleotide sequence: TGCAGTGCTGGAACCTATCCGGGGGTGAACACTGAAGCTTTCTTT.

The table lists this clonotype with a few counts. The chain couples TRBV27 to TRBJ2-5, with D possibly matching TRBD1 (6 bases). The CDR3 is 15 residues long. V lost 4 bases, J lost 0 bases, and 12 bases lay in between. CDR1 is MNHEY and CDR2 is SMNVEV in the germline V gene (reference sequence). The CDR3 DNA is TGTGCCAGCAGTTCCGATGGACAGTACCAAGAGACCCAGTACTTC. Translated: CASSSDGQYQETQYF.

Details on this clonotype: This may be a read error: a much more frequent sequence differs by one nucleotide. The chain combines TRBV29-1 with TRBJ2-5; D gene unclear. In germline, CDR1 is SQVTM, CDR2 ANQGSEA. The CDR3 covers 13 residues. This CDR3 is CIVEKSPGETQYF. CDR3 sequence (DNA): TGCATCGTTGAGAAATCCCCTGGAGAGACCCAGTACTTC. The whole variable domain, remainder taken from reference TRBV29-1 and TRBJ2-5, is SAVISQKPSRDICQRGTSLTIQCQVDSQVTMMFWYRQQPGQSLTLIATANQGSEATYESGFVIDKFPISRPNLTFSTLTVSNMSPEDSSIYLCIVEKSPGETQYFGPGTRLLVL.

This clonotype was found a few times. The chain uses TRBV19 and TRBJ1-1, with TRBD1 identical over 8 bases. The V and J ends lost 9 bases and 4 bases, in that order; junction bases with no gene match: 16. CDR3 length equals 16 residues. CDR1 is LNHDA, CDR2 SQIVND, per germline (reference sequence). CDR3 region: CASTDRAVAAFTEAFF. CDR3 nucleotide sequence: TGTGCCAGCACGGACAGGGCGGTTGCCGCCTTCACTGAAGCTTTCTTT.

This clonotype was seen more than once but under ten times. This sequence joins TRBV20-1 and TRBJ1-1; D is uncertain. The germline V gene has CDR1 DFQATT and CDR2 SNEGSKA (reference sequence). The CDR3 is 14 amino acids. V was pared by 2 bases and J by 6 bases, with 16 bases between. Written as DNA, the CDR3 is TGCAGTGCTAGACTAAGCCTAAGGGCGGCTGAAGCTTTCTTT. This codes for CSARLSLRAAEAFF.

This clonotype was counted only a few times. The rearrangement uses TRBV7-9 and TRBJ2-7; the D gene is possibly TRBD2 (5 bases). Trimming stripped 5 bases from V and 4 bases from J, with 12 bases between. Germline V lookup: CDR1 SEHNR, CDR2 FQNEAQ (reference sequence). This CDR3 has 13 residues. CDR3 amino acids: CASSDRAGYEQYF. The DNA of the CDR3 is TGTGCCAGCAGCGACCGGGCGGGTTACGAGCAGTACTTC.

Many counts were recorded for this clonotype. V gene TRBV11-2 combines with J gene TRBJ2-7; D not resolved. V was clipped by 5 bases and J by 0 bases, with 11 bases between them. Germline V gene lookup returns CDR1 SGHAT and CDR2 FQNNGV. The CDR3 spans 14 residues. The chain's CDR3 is CASSQIGSSYEQYF. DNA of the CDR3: TGTGCCAGCAGCCAAATCGGCTCCTCCTACGAGCAGTACTTC.

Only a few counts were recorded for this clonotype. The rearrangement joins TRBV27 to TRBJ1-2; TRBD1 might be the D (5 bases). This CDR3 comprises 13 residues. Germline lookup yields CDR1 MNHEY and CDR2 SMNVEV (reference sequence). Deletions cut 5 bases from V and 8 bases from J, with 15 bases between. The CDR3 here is CASSPRQREGYTF. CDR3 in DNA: TGTGCCAGCAGTCCGCGACAGAGAGAAGGCTACACCTTC.

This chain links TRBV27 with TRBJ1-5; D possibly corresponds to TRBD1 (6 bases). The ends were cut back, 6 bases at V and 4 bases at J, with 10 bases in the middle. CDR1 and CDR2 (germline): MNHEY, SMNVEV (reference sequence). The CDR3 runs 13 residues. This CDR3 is CASRVGGNQPQHF. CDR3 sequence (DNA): TGTGCCAGCAGGGTAGGGGGAAATCAGCCCCAGCATTTT.

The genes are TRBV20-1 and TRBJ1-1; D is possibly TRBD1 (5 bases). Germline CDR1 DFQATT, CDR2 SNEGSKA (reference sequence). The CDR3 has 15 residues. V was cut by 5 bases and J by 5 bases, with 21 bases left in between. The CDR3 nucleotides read TGCAGTGCTTTCTCGGGGCCCCCAATAAGGACTGAAGCTTTCTTT. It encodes CSAFSGPPIRTEAFF.

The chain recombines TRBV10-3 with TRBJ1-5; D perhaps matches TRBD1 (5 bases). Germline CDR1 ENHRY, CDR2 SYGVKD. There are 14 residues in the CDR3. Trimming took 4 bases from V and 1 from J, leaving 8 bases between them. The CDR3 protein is CAISVGDSNQPQHF. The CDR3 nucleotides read TGTGCCATCAGTGTAGGGGACAGCAATCAGCCCCAGCATTTT.

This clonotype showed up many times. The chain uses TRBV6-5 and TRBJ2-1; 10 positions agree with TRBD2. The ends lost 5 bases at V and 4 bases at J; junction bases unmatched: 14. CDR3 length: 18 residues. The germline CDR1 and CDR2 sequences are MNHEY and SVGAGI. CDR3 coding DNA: TGTGCCAGCAGTCCTAATAGCGGGGGGCCCTATAAATACAATGAGCAGTTCTTC. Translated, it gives CASSPNSGGPYKYNEQFF.

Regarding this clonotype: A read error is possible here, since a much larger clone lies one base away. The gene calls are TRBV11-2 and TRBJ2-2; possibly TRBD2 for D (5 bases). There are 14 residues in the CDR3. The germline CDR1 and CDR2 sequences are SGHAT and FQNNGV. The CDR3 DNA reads TGTGCCAGCAGCTTTAATGCAGACACCGGGGAGCTGTCTTTT. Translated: CASSFNADTGELSF. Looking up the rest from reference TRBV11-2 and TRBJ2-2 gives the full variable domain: EAGVAQSPRYKIIEKRQSVAFWCNPISGHATLYWYQQILGQGPKLLIQFQNNGVVDDSQLPKDRFSAERLKGVDSTLKIQPAKLEDSAVYLCASSFNADTGELSFGEGSRLTVL.

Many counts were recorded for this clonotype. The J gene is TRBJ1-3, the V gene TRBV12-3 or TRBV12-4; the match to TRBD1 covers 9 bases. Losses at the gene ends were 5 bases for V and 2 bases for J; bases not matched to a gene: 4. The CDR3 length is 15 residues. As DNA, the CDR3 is TGTGCCAGCAGTCGAACAGGGGGCGCTGGAAACACCATATATTTT. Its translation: CASSRTGGAGNTIYF.

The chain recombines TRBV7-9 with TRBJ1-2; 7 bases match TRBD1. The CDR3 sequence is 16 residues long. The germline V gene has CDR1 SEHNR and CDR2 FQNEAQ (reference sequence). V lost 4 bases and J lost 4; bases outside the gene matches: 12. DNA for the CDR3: TGTGCCAGCAGCTCTGACAGGGAGGTTTTTCGCTATGGCTACACCTTC. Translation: CASSSDREVFRYGYTF.

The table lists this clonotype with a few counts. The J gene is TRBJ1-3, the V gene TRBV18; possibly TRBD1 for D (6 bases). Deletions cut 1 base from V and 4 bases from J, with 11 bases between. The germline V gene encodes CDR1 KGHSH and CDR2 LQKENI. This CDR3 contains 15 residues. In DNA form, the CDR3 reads TGTGCCAGCTCACCACGTCACAGGGAAGGAAACACCATATATTTT. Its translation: CASSPRHREGNTIYF. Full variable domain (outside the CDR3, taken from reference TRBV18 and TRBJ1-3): NAGVMQNPRHLVRRRGQEARLRCSPMKGHSHVYWYRQLPEEGLKFMVYLQKENIIDESGMPKERFSAEFPKEGPSILRIQQVVRGDSAAYFCASSPRHREGNTIYFGEGSWLTVV.

The CDR3 bases are TGTGCCAGCAGCAAAAGAGGGGAGGGGACCTCCTACAATGAGCAGTTCTTC. This gives the protein CASSKRGEGTSYNEQFF. The chain joins TRBV21-1 to TRBJ2-1; the listed D gene, TRBD2, was not tested against the DNA. TRBV21-1 is deemed a pseudogene. The CDR3 covers 17 residues.

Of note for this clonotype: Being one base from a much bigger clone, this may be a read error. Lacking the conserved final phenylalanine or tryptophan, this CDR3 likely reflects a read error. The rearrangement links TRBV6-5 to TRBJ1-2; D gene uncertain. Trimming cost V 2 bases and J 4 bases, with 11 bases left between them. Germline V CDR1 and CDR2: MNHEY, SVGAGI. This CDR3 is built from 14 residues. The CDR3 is CASSYRTGAYGYTS. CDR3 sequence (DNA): TGTGCCAGCAGTTACCGGACGGGAGCCTATGGCTACACCTCC.

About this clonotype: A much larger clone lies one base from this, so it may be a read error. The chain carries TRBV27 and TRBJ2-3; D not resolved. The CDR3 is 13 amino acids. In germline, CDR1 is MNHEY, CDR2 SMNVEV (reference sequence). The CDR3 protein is CVSSSLVRDTQYF. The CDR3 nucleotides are TGTGTCAGCAGCTCCCTAGTGAGAGATACGCAGTATTTT.